This T cell receptor beta chain is drawn from a study of blood T cell repertoires in COVID-19 (dated by TCRdb to about 2020). Turning to the overall study: Samples from collaborators originated in the United States, Italy and Spain and spanned both the acute and convalescent phases of COVID-19. Deeply sampled blood TCRbeta repertoires from subjects exposed to, actively infected with, or recovered from COVID-19 were included in the dataset. The repertoires were released in a freely available public database meant as a resource for research on the immune response to SARS-CoV-2. Where available, HLA class I and class II types were taken from metadata supplied by the sample provider and were not determined by assay-based typing. The prospective study material was composed of cDNA or gDNA derived from T cells, B-cell-depleted T cells, or PBMCs. The sample metadata nearly always contained a de-identified subject ID, COVID-19 status, age in years and sex. Samples were obtained from the ongoing ImmuneRACE study (first 160 participants) and from 950 to 1,500 subjects provided by 6 global collaborators. Broader findings and caveats from the paper: The amount of clinical and demographic metadata varied by source and participant and was provided uncurated.

About this clone itself: The antigen it binds to is not known. Base qualities are missing; no much larger clone stands one base away.

Based on the germline V gene (reference sequence), the CDR1 and CDR2 sequences are SEHNR and FQNEAQ. The germline V and J ends show losses of 5 bases and 10 bases respectively, and no gene match explains 10 bases of the junction. The CDR3 sequence holds 14 residues, the cysteine and phenylalanine included. Of all the DNA, just the CDR3 is kept, 42 bases in frame from base 1. TCRbeta CDR3 regions were amplified from genomic DNA using the immunoSEQ Assay, a bias-controlled multiplex PCR. As for the authors' bioinformatics: The number of nucleated cells in each sample was estimated from the amplification of reference gene primers within the assay. Sequence reads were collapsed and filtered to measure the absolute abundance of every unique TCRbeta CDR3 rearrangement. For each sample, productive Simpson clonality was calculated as the square root of Simpson's diversity index over productive rearrangements. TCRdb provides this immuneACCESS table in a form limited to in-frame rearrangements. Some clones are lacking; in checked studies, under half of them reflect an unresolved V gene, and why the rest are absent is not known. V and J calls and clone size are copied from that table; D and trimming were computed from the DNA. The sample data list approximately 99,000 clones, and around 74% of these were observed just once. The top ten constitute less than 20% of the sample.

The collaborating institutions used their own protocols to collect whole blood in K2EDTA tubes. For TCRbeta analysis, collaborators shipped samples as frozen whole blood, isolated PBMCs, or DNA extracted from either of those sample types. This TCR came from a woman older than 75 with active or convalescent COVID-19. The rearrangement joined TRBV7-9 to TRBJ2-1, with 8 bases matching TRBD1. Sequencing was carried out using peripheral blood. At the DNA level, the sequence is TGTGCCAGCAGCCCCGACAGGGGTACGGGGGAGCAGTTCTTC. Translated, it reads CASSPDRGTGEQFF.